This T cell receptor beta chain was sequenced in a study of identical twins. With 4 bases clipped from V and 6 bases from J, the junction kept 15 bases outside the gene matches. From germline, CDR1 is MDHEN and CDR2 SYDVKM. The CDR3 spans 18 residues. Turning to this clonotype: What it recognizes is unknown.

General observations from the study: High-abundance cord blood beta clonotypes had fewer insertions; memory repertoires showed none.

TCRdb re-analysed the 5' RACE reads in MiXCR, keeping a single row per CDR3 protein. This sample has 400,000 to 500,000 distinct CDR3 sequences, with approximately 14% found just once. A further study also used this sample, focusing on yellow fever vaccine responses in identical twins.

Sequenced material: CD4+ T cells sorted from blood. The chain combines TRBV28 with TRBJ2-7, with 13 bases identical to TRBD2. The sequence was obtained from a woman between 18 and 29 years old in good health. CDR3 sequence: CASSSPRGLAGVGREQYF. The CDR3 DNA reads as TGTGCCAGCAGTTCCCCAAGAGGACTAGCGGGAGTAGGACGCGAGCAGTACTTC.